A single sample gave rise to the 28 T cell receptor beta chains below, sequenced in a study of read filtering for tumor transcriptome and immune sequencing. From roughly 0.4 ug of RNA, a library with molecular barcoded alpha/delta and beta/gamma adaptors was made. TCRdb re-analysed the reads in MiXCR, keeping a single row per CDR3 protein. This table holds over 15,000 distinct CDR3 sequences, 22% found once. The sequenced material came from a population of CD138-negative cells sorted from bone marrow. These receptors all come from a donor aged 40 or older with multiple myeloma.

This clonotype was seen many times. The rearrangement uses TRBV9 and TRBJ1-1, with D possibly matching TRBD1 (6 bases). The CDR3 runs to 14 residues. The V end was cut by 3 bases, the J end by 2 bases, with 11 bases between. Per the germline V gene, CDR1 is SGDLS and CDR2 is YYNGEE. CDR3 region: CASSATGSNTEAFF. In DNA, the CDR3 is TGTGCCAGCAGCGCGACAGGATCCAACACTGAAGCTTTCTTT.

Comment on this clonotype: A much larger clone sits a single nucleotide away, making a read error possible. The chain links TRBV20-1 to TRBJ2-1, with TRBD1 as a possible D gene (5 bases). Trimming took 5 bases from V and 5 from J, leaving 16 bases between them. Germline CDR1 reads DFQATT; CDR2 reads SNEGSKA (reference sequence). CDR3 length equals 14 residues. CDR3 sequence (DNA): TGCAGTGCTGGGGCCCTTCTTGGTAACAATGAGCAGTTCTTC. The encoded protein is CSAGALLGNNEQFF.

Concerning this clonotype itself: Because the CDR3 is missing its conserved closing phenylalanine or tryptophan, this is likely a read error. This sequence joins TRBV28 and TRBJ2-1; 10 positions match TRBD1. The CDR3 length is 16 residues. The V and J ends lost 6 bases and 8 bases, in that order; junction bases with no gene match: 13. Per germline, CDR1 MDHEN and CDR2 SYDVKM. This chain's CDR3 is CASSFLRTGGLDEQFS. The CDR3 DNA sequence: TGTGCCAGCAGCTTTCTGCGGACAGGGGGTCTCGATGAGCAGTTCTCC.

The sample holds a few counts of this clonotype. J is TRBJ1-2 and V is TRBV2; 7 bases map to TRBD1. The CDR3 loop spans 13 amino acids. V shed 10 bases and J 1 base; nucleotides not matched to a gene: 6. Per germline, CDR1 SNHLY and CDR2 FYNNEI. The CDR3 DNA reads TGTGCCACGGCGGGACAGATTAACTATGGCTACACCTTC. This gives the protein CATAGQINYGYTF.

Judged by abundance, this clonotype is medium-sized. This chain joins TRBV10-1 and TRBJ2-2, with 12 bases that match TRBD2. The CDR3 runs to 16 residues. V was clipped by 5 bases and J by 4 bases; unmatched bases: 5. Germline V lookup: CDR1 WNHNN, CDR2 SYGVQD (reference sequence). CDR3 sequence: CASSPTSGSGTGELFF. The CDR3 nucleotides read TGCGCCAGCAGTCCGACTAGCGGGAGTGGCACCGGGGAGCTGTTTTTT.

For this clonotype: A read error may produce the germline difference seen at one junction end. The chain has TRBV15 and TRBJ1-1; no definite D call. The germline gives CDR1 LNHNV, CDR2 YYDKDF (reference sequence). This CDR3 is 13 amino acids long. Here the CDR3 DNA reads TGTGCCACCTGCAGAGATTGGAACACTGAGGCTTTCTTT. Translation: CATCRDWNTEAFF.

In its sample, this clonotype was seen many times. The chain links TRBV13 to TRBJ2-5; either TRBD1 or TRBD2 may fit D (5 bases each). Looked up from germline, CDR1 is PRHDT and CDR2 is FYEKMQ (reference sequence). The CDR3 is 13 residues long. Deletions cut 2 bases from V and 4 bases from J, with 8 bases between. This CDR3 is CASSLYGTETQYF. Here the CDR3 DNA reads TGTGCCAGCAGCTTATATGGGACAGAGACCCAGTACTTC.

On this clonotype itself: A read error is likely here: a far larger clone is one base away. The chain uses TRBV11-2 and TRBJ1-5; TRBD1 is a possible D gene (6 bases). This CDR3 spans 16 amino acids. CDR1 SGHAT and CDR2 FQNNGV come from the germline V gene. The CDR3 here is CTSSLVGGKGNQPQHF. DNA for the CDR3: TGTACCAGCAGCTTAGTAGGGGGAAAGGGCAATCAGCCCCAGCATTTT.

This clonotype has only a few counts. V gene TRBV5-1 combines with J gene TRBJ2-7, with unresolved D. Between the trimmed V and J ends, which lost 2 bases and 2 bases, there was a span of 23 bases. The CDR3 is 18 amino acids. Germline CDR1 SGHRS, CDR2 YFSETQ. The CDR3 reads CASSFSSGSKTGTYEQYF. The CDR3 DNA is TGCGCCAGCAGCTTCAGTTCCGGTTCCAAAACTGGGACCTACGAGCAGTACTTC.

As for this clonotype: It may be a read error: a sequence one base away is much more abundant. The chain employs TRBV9 and TRBJ2-1; D ambiguous. The CDR3 extends over 13 amino acids. Per germline, CDR1 SGDLS and CDR2 YYNGEE. CDR3 amino acids: CASSLTPGNEQSF. Here the CDR3 DNA reads TGTGCCAGCAGCCTAACCCCTGGCAATGAGCAGTCCTTC.

The J gene is TRBJ2-5, the V gene TRBV5-1; TRBD2 aligns across 10 bases. The CDR3 is 17 amino acids. The V segment lost 1 base and the J segment 1 base; nucleotides outside the gene matches: 7. Germline CDR1 reads SGHRS; CDR2 reads YFSETQ. This CDR3 is CASSLTASGSVQETQYF. For the CDR3, the DNA is TGCGCCAGCAGCTTGACGGCTAGCGGGAGTGTCCAAGAGACCCAGTACTTC.

The rearrangement joins TRBV20-1 to TRBJ2-5; D possibly uses TRBD1 or TRBD2 (5 bases each). CDR1 DFQATT and CDR2 SNEGSKA come from the germline V gene (reference sequence). The CDR3 spans 11 residues. V was pared by 6 bases and J by 10 bases, with 15 bases between. Written as DNA, the CDR3 is TGCAGTGCCAGGGCTGAGGGTATCCAGTACTTC. It yields the protein CSARAEGIQYF.

A note on this clonotype: It may be a read error: a sequence one base away is much more abundant. The V call is TRBV27, the J call TRBJ2-3, with TRBD2 matching over 13 bases. Germline V gene lookup returns CDR1 MNHEY and CDR2 SMNVEV (reference sequence). This CDR3 has 15 amino acids. The DNA for the CDR3 is TGTGCCAGCACCGGACTAGCGGGAGCAATAGATACGCGGTATTTT. It specifies CASTGLAGAIDTRYF.

This clonotype was observed at least ten times. In DNA, the CDR3 is TGTGCCAGCAGCTGGACCGGGACAGGGGGCGCCCCTGAAGCTTTCTTT. This translates into CASSWTGTGGAPEAFF. The chain joins TRBV7-2 to TRBJ1-1; 12 bases match TRBD1. This CDR3 region has 16 residues. V dropped 4 bases and J dropped 6; count of bases not matched to a gene: 9. Per germline, CDR1 SGHTA and CDR2 FQGNSA.

This clonotype was picked up many times. This sequence joins TRBV10-2 and TRBJ2-2, with D possibly TRBD2 on 6 matching bases. V was pared by 4 bases and J by 1 base, with 10 bases between. The CDR3 consists of 15 residues. Per the germline V gene, CDR1 is WSHSY and CDR2 is SAAADI. In nucleotides, the CDR3 is TGCGCCAGCAGTGTTGACGGGAGGAACACCGGGGAGCTGTTTTTT. As protein: CASSVDGRNTGELFF.

The chain joins TRBV15 to TRBJ2-3; tentative D call: TRBD1 (6 bases). The length of the CDR3 is 17 residues. Deletions cut 0 bases from V and 6 bases from J, with 19 bases between. In germline, CDR1 is LNHNV, CDR2 YYDKDF (reference sequence). The DNA of the CDR3 is TGTGCCACCAGCAGAGATAGCAGGGGTTCACGTGTGGATACGCAGTATTTT. Amino acid sequence: CATSRDSRGSRVDTQYF.

On this clonotype itself: The conserved final phenylalanine or tryptophan is absent from the CDR3, which likely points to a read error. Because the CDR3's place on the DNA is in doubt, the DNA is left out and the CDR3 is given as listed by TCRdb. The J gene is TRBJ2-5, the V gene TRBV28; the D segment call TRBD2 is taken from the table without a DNA check. Germline CDR1 is MDHEN and CDR2 is SYDVKM. With termini counted, the CDR3 has 14 amino acids. CDR3 amino acids: CAIGGRVGQETQYI.

By share of the sample, this clonotype is medium-sized. This sequence joins TRBV7-2 and TRBJ1-1; TRBD1 matches 7 bases. V lost 5 bases and J lost 5; bases outside the gene matches: 5. The CDR3 runs to 13 residues. Germline lookup yields CDR1 SGHTA and CDR2 FQGNSA. For the CDR3, the DNA is TGTGCCAGCAGCCGGACAGGTGGGACTGAAGCTTTCTTT. Translated, it gives CASSRTGGTEAFF. The entire variable domain, with the rest obtained from reference TRBV7-2 and TRBJ1-1, is as follows: GAGVSQSPSNKVTEKGKDVELRCDPISGHTALYWYRQSLGQGLEFLIYFQGNSAPDKSGLPSDRFSAERTGGSVSTLTIQRTQQEDSAVYLCASSRTGGTEAFFGQGTRLTVV.

Concerning this clonotype: An end of the junction differs from the germline gene, which may be a read error. This chain joins TRBV10-3 and TRBJ2-3, with 13 bases identical to TRBD2. Germline values: CDR1 ENHRY, CDR2 SYGVKD. The CDR3 extends over 18 amino acids. CDR3: CAIRHLPGLAGETGTQYF. In DNA, the CDR3 is TGTGCCATCAGGCACCTGCCCGGACTAGCGGGAGAAACAGGTACGCAGTATTTT.

In its sample, this clonotype was seen a few times. The chain recombines TRBV5-1 with TRBJ2-2; D remains ambiguous. Germline V CDR1 and CDR2: SGHRS, YFSETQ. With 0 bases removed from V and 2 bases from J, the gap between germline ends came to 17 bases. The CDR3 totals 18 residues. The CDR3 sequence is CASSLVPRVMINTGELFF. In nucleotides, the CDR3 is TGCGCCAGCAGCTTGGTACCAAGGGTCATGATTAACACCGGGGAGCTGTTTTTT.

The table lists this clonotype with many counts. The genes are TRBV4-1 and TRBJ2-1; the D is unclear. The CDR3 is 11 amino acids. CDR1 MGHRA and CDR2 YSYEKL come from the germline V gene. The V and J ends lost 8 bases and 3 bases respectively, with 5 bases between them. CDR3 loop: CASASYNEQFF. CDR3 nucleotide sequence: TGCGCCAGCGCAAGCTACAATGAGCAGTTCTTC.

V is TRBV20-1 and J is TRBJ2-2; 14 bases map to TRBD2. This CDR3 is 16 amino acids long. Per germline, CDR1 DFQATT and CDR2 SNEGSKA (reference sequence). The trim removed 6 bases at V and 7 bases at J, leaving 10 bases unmatched. The CDR3 DNA follows: TGCAGTGCAACGACTAGCGGGAGGGCCGTAAGCGGGGAGCTGTTTTTT. Translation: CSATTSGRAVSGELFF.

This clonotype has at least ten counts. The chain joins TRBV5-1 to TRBJ2-3; TRBD2 matches 11 bases. The V gene end was trimmed by 0 bases and the J gene end by 0 bases; junction bases not matched to a gene: 3. The CDR3 sequence is 17 residues long. Germline-derived CDR1 and CDR2 are SGHRS and YFSETQ. CDR3 sequence reads: CASSLGRTSGSTDTQYF. CDR3 in DNA: TGCGCCAGCAGCTTGGGTAGGACTAGCGGGAGCACAGATACGCAGTATTTT.

This clonotype was counted many times. This sequence joins TRBV4-3 and TRBJ1-1; 9 nucleotides line up with TRBD1. Germline CDR1 is LGHNA and CDR2 is YSLEER. The CDR3 sequence is 16 residues long. V gave up 0 bases and J gave up 5 bases; unmatched junction bases: 7. This CDR3 is CASSQDLGTGRTEAFF. The CDR3, as DNA: TGCGCCAGCAGCCAAGATCTGGGGACAGGGCGGACTGAAGCTTTCTTT.

Concerning this clonotype: A read error may explain this, as a much larger clone is one base away. The J gene is TRBJ2-7, the V gene TRBV7-2; D might be TRBD2 (6 bases). From germline, CDR1 is SGHTA and CDR2 FQGNSA. V dropped 2 bases and J dropped 3 bases, with 14 bases sitting between them. The CDR3 spans 15 residues. This chain's CDR3 is CASSLFRGTHYEQYF. In nucleotides, the CDR3 is TGTGCCAGCAGCTTATTTCGGGGGACCCACTACGAGCAGTACTTC.

This clonotype is medium-sized within its sample. This chain uses TRBV28 with TRBJ2-1; TRBD2 agrees at 8 bases. The CDR3 has 14 residues. Trimming removed 5 bases from V and 9 bases from J; junction bases left unmatched: 9. CDR1 MDHEN and CDR2 SYDVKM come from the germline V gene. For the CDR3, the DNA is TGTGCCAGCAGTCTTATGTCGGGGGGGGCTGAGCAGTTCTTC. Translation gives CASSLMSGGAEQFF.

V usage is TRBV7-3 and J usage is TRBJ1-1; TRBD1 might be the D (5 bases). The CDR3 has 13 residues. Trimming stripped 0 bases from V and 6 bases from J, with 8 bases between. The V gene's germline CDR1 is SGHTA and CDR2 FQGTGA. The CDR3 spells CASSLTGDAEAFF. Written as DNA, the CDR3 is TGTGCCAGCAGCTTAACAGGGGACGCTGAAGCTTTCTTT.

This clonotype was counted between two and nine times. V gene TRBV7-2 combines with J gene TRBJ2-5; 7 positions match TRBD1. The germline gives CDR1 SGHTA, CDR2 FQGNSA. V shed 7 bases, J shed 7 bases, and the junction held 15 bases outside the gene matches. The CDR3 extends over 15 amino acids. The CDR3 nucleotides read TGTGCCAGCACTGACCAACTCGGCTACAGGGGGACCCAGTACTTC. It specifies CASTDQLGYRGTQYF.